This T cell receptor beta chain emerged from a study of CD8+ T cells in alopecia areata. The study's findings and limits: With patients, TCR sharing proved less clear than in mice, a difference possibly related to HLA.

Reverse transcription of extracted RNA yielded cDNA, which provided the sequencing template. Assay used: immunoSEQ multiplex PCR; TCRdb lists only in-frame clones, some missing. Among 200,000 or so clones, 50% to 60% were seen once, and the ten largest hold around 0.46%. Comment on this clone: Its antigen is unknown.

Trimming cost V 0 bases and J 4 bases, with 14 bases left between them. Germline loops: CDR1 SGHRS, CDR2 YFSETQ. The length of the CDR3 is 15 residues. The chain uses TRBV5-1 and TRBJ2-7; a possible D gene is TRBD1 (6 bases). The source was CD4+ T cells sorted from blood, collected at week 0. This TCR was sampled from a human donor with alopecia areata. CDR3 loop: CASSLGTGPPYEQYF. Here the CDR3 DNA reads TGCGCCAGCAGCTTGGGTACAGGGCCGCCGTACGAGCAGTACTTC.